This entry concerns a single T cell receptor beta chain. What it binds is not known. The junction differs from germline at one of its ends, possibly a read error. TCRdb used MiXCR to reprocess the 5' RACE reads, holding one entry per CDR3 protein. Counted here are some 600,000 distinct CDR3 sequences, around 16% occurring once; the ten biggest clones make up roughly 17%. This specimen comes from a study of T cells after yellow fever vaccination. Study-wide findings and caveats: Subsequent booster samples again held most clones from primary vaccination (less than 98% CD4, about 90% CD8). Weaker overall, the secondary response nonetheless peaked faster (day 5 versus 15).

Germline assignment: CDR1 SGHRS and CDR2 YFSETQ. The CDR3 consists of 15 residues. This receptor was identified in a man aged 18 to 30 who received the YFV17D yellow fever vaccine. J is TRBJ2-3 and V is TRBV5-1, with TRBD1 identical over 7 bases. Specimen: PBMCs, collected about 5 days after the first yellow fever vaccination. CDR3 sequence reads: CTSSLVDRAADTQYF. The DNA for the CDR3 is TGCACCAGCAGCTTGGTTGACAGGGCGGCAGATACGCAGTATTTT. Full variable domain (remainder filled in from reference TRBV5-1 and TRBJ2-3): KAGVTQTPRYLIKTRGQQVTLSCSPISGHRSVSWYQQTPGQGLQFLFEYFSETQRNKGNFPGRFSGRQFSNSRSEMNVSTLELGDSALYLCTSSLVDRAADTQYFGPGTRLTVL.